These T cell receptor beta chains were read from a single sample in a study of shared clonotypes between healthy human individuals. Profiling relied on immunoSEQ multiplex PCR, and the TCRdb table lists in-frame clones only, not all of them. The table lists roughly 1,600,000 clones, just under 99% of them singletons. The sample consisted of naive CD4+ T cells sorted from blood. The receptors here all came from a man aged 25-40 years in good health. Each CDR3 is given with its conserved first and last residue. The D gene is left open where the match is weak. Size is omitted from some rows. Given values are once, few, many or a class for expanded clones.

size	D	V	length	J	DNA	CDR3
-	TRBD1	TRBV5-1	17	TRBJ2-7	TGCGCCAGCAGCTTGGGCTACAGGGGGCTCAGCTCCTACGAGCAGTACTTC	CASSLGYRGLSSYEQYF
-	TRBD1	TRBV6-1	13	TRBJ1-1	TGTGCCAGCAGTGAATCAGGGGGCTCTATAGCTTTCTTT	CASSESGGSIAFF
-	-	TRBV10-3	14	TRBJ2-7	TGTGCCATCAGTGAGTCGCCACAGGCGGGGGAGCAGTACTTC	CAISESPQAGEQYF
-	TRBD2	TRBV5-1	14	TRBJ2-5	TGCGCCAGCAGCCACCTAGCGGGCGAAGAGACCCAGTACTTC	CASSHLAGEETQYF
-	-	TRBV27	14	TRBJ2-7	TGTGCCAGCAGTCGGACGGTGTCCGGGAACGAGCAGTACTTC	CASSRTVSGNEQYF
-	TRBD2	TRBV4-3	15	TRBJ2-3	TGCGCCAGCAGCCAAGGGACTAGCGGGTTAGATACGCAGTATTTT	CASSQGTSGLDTQYF
-	TRBD2	TRBV11-2	15	TRBJ2-7	TGTGCCAGCACCTCCCCGCGGGGACTAGCGGTAGAGCAGTACTTC	CASTSPRGLAVEQYF
-	-	TRBV19	12	TRBJ2-1	TGTGCCAGCTACACGAGGGGGGGGCAGCAGTTCTTC	CASYTRGGQQFF
-	-	TRBV27	15	TRBJ2-7	TGTGCCAGCAGATCTGCCACCACCGCCCGATCGGAGCAGTACTTC	CASRSATTARSEQYF
-	TRBD1	TRBV5-1	16	TRBJ2-2	TGCGCCAGCTCCGGGCCCGGGACAGGGGGTTCCGGGGAGCTGTTTTTT	CASSGPGTGGSGELFF
once	TRBD2	TRBV4-1	15	TRBJ2-7	TGCGCCAGCAGCCACATTAGCGGGAGGACCTACGAGCAGTACTTC	CASSHISGRTYEQYF
-	-	TRBV25-1	16	TRBJ2-4	TGTGCCAGCGCCTCCGTTTGGGGTGACGGAAAAAACATTCAGTACTTC	CASASVWGDGKNIQYF
-	-	TRBV7-2	14	TRBJ1-1	TGTGCCAGCACCTCCGTGACAATGAACACTGAAGCTTTCTTT	CASTSVTMNTEAFF
-	-	TRBV5-1	14	TRBJ2-5	TGCGCCAGCAGCGGGGGACCCGGCGGCGAGACCCAGTACTTC	CASSGGPGGETQYF
-	-	TRBV7-8	18	TRBJ1-4	TGTGCCAGCAGCTTATGGGTAACAATCAGGGGTTCTAATGAAAAACTGTTTTTT	CASSLWVTIRGSNEKLFF
-	-	TRBV29-1	14	TRBJ2-5	TGCAGCGTCTCACCCACTAGGGGAGAAGAGACCCAGTACTTC	CSVSPTRGEETQYF
-	TRBD2	TRBV19	16	TRBJ2-2	TGTGCCAGTAGTATGAGTGTTGGCGGGAGCCCCGGGGAGCTGTTTTTT	CASSMSVGGSPGELFF
-	TRBD1	TRBV6-6	15	TRBJ2-7	TGTGCCAGCAGTTACCCCTCAGGGGGATCCTACGAGCAGTACTTC	CASSYPSGGSYEQYF
once	TRBD1	TRBV2	13	TRBJ1-2	TGTGCAAAAAGTGAAGGGCAGGGGGGTCGCTACACCTTC	CAKSEGQGGRYTF
-	-	TRBV28	15	TRBJ1-1	TGTGCCAGCAGTTCTCCGGGACTCATGAACACTGAAGCTTTCTTT	CASSSPGLMNTEAFF
-	-	TRBV7-9	17	TRBJ1-3	TGTGCCAGCAGCTTAGCGACCCCTGCAGGCTCTGGAAACACCATATATTTT	CASSLATPAGSGNTIYF
once	-	TRBV6-1	14	TRBJ1-5	TGTGCCAGCAGCGGGGGGGATAGCAATCAGCCCCAGCATTTT	CASSGGDSNQPQHF
-	-	TRBV7-8	17	TRBJ2-7	TGTGCCAGCAGCTTAATTAACCTACAGGGAAAGGGCTACGAGCAGTACTTC	CASSLINLQGKGYEQYF
once	-	TRBV7-8	15	TRBJ2-3	TGTGCCAGCAGCTTAGTAGAGGTAGCACAAGATACGCAGTATTTT	CASSLVEVAQDTQYF
-	-	TRBV14	15	TRBJ2-1	TGTGCCAGCAGCCAAGATCTTGCGTTCTGGAATGAGCAGTTCTTC	CASSQDLAFWNEQFF
-	TRBD1	TRBV2	12	TRBJ2-7	TGTGCCAGCGAGACAGGGTCCTACGAGCAGTACTTC	CASETGSYEQYF
-	-	TRBV2	14	TRBJ2-5	TGTGCCAGCAGTGAAAACATTCTGGGGGAGACCCAGTACTTC	CASSENILGETQYF
-	-	TRBV28	11	TRBJ2-5	TGTGCCAGCAGATCGGACAGCAACCAGTACTTC	CASRSDSNQYF
-	-	TRBV6-6	13	TRBJ2-1	TGTGCCAGCAGTTACGACCACTACAATGAGCAGTTCTTC	CASSYDHYNEQFF
-	-	TRBV6-1	18	TRBJ2-7	TGTGCCAGCAGTGACCTAGTCGGTCCAGCGCAACACTCCTACGAGCAGTACTTC	CASSDLVGPAQHSYEQYF
-	-	TRBV5-4	15	TRBJ1-5	TGTGCCAGCAGCTTAGACCCCCATAGCAATCAGCCCCAGCATTTT	CASSLDPHSNQPQHF
-	-	TRBV5-6	17	TRBJ1-3	TGTGCCAGCAGTCCTCAACAGGCAACGCACTCTGGAAACACCATATATTTT	CASSPQQATHSGNTIYF
-	TRBD1	TRBV29-1	13	TRBJ1-1	TGCAGCGTAACAGGGGGCATGAACACTGAAGCTTTCTTT	CSVTGGMNTEAFF
-	TRBD1	TRBV4-1	16	TRBJ2-1	TGCGCCAGCAGCCAAGGACAGGGCATTTGGTACAATGAGCAGTTCTTC	CASSQGQGIWYNEQFF
-	TRBD2	TRBV29-1	14	TRBJ2-1	TGCAGCGGGACTACTAGCGGGACCTACAATGAGCAGTTCTTC	CSGTTSGTYNEQFF
-	-	TRBV2	14	TRBJ2-7	TGTGCCAGCAGTGAAACCGCTAGCTCCTACGAGCAGTACTTC	CASSETASSYEQYF
-	-	TRBV28	17	TRBJ2-7	TGTGCCAGCAGTTCCAAGGTTGGCAGGGGCTGGACCTACGAGCAGTACTTC	CASSSKVGRGWTYEQYF
-	TRBD1	TRBV28	15	TRBJ2-1	TGTGCCAGCATCCTTGACAGGGGGCGCAGAAATGAGCAGTTCTTC	CASILDRGRRNEQFF
-	TRBD1	TRBV11-1	13	TRBJ2-2	TGTGCCAGCAGGGTTGACAGGGGCGGGGAGCTGTTTTTT	CASRVDRGGELFF
-	-	TRBV5-1	12	TRBJ2-1	TGCGCCAGCAGTATTAACGGGGGCGAGCAGTTCTTC	CASSINGGEQFF
-	-	TRBV28	15	TRBJ2-3	TGTGCCAGCAGTTTACTGCGGAACCCCACAGATACGCAGTATTTT	CASSLLRNPTDTQYF
-	-	TRBV6-5	13	TRBJ2-3	TGTGCCAGCAGTTACTCCGGCGGCTATACGCAGTATTTT	CASSYSGGYTQYF
-	-	TRBV6-1	16	TRBJ2-7	TGTGCCAGCAGTGAAGGGCTCCGGGTCTTGTCCTACGAGCAGTACTTC	CASSEGLRVLSYEQYF
-	TRBD1	TRBV7-7	13	TRBJ2-7	TGTGCCAGCAGCACGGGACAGAACTACGAGCAGTACTTC	CASSTGQNYEQYF
-	TRBD1	TRBV10-3	14	TRBJ1-2	TGTGCCATCAGTGAGGGGACAGGGGGTGATGGCTACACCTTC	CAISEGTGGDGYTF
-	-	TRBV5-1	14	TRBJ2-1	TGCGCCAGCAGCGACCCCTCCGGACACAATGAGCAGTTCTTC	CASSDPSGHNEQFF
-	-	TRBV19	17	TRBJ2-7	TGTGCCAGTAGTACCGCTCTTATCCGGACGGCTCCCTACGAGCAGTACTTC	CASSTALIRTAPYEQYF
-	-	TRBV14	21	TRBJ2-1	TGTGCCAGCAGCCGAAGGTCAGGTATTGACTATGGGTTCATGTTCCACAATGAGCAGTTCTTC	CASSRRSGIDYGFMFHNEQFF
-	-	TRBV5-1	12	TRBJ2-5	TGCGCCAGCAGCTTGGGGGAGGAGACCCAGTACTTC	CASSLGEETQYF
-	TRBD2	TRBV4-1	21	TRBJ2-3	TGCGCCAGCAGCCAAGATCTTGAAGGAGCGGGAGGACCGATTAGCACAGATACGCAGTATTTT	CASSQDLEGAGGPISTDTQYF
once	-	TRBV18	12	TRBJ1-1	TGTGCCAGCCACGGGGGTGACACTGAAGCTTTCTTT	CASHGGDTEAFF
once	-	TRBV5-1	14	TRBJ2-6	TGCGCCAGCAGCTTGGTCGGTGGGGCCAACGTCCTGACTTTC	CASSLVGGANVLTF
-	TRBD1	TRBV5-4	15	TRBJ2-7	TGTGCCAGCAGCACCCGGGACAGGACTGCCTACGAGCAGTACTTC	CASSTRDRTAYEQYF
-	-	TRBV14	16	TRBJ2-3	TGTGCCAGCAGCCCCTCGGGTAGGCGAAGCACAGATACGCAGTATTTT	CASSPSGRRSTDTQYF
-	-	TRBV27	14	TRBJ1-2	TGTGCCAGCAGTTTGACATCCGTTGACTATGGCTACACCTTC	CASSLTSVDYGYTF
-	TRBD1	TRBV5-4	16	TRBJ1-5	TGTGCCAGCAGCTTTACAGGGGGCGTCGGCAATCAGCCCCAGCATTTT	CASSFTGGVGNQPQHF
-	-	TRBV10-2	13	TRBJ1-5	TGCGCCAGCAGTGAGTCCGAGGATCAGCCCCAGCATTTT	CASSESEDQPQHF
-	TRBD1	TRBV5-1	19	TRBJ1-2	TGCGCCAGCGGTATTACTCGTGGGGACAGGGGGCTTTACGGCTATGGCTACACCTTC	CASGITRGDRGLYGYGYTF
-	-	TRBV7-2	13	TRBJ1-5	TGTGCCAGCAGCTTAATCGGGAGACAGCCCCAGCATTTT	CASSLIGRQPQHF